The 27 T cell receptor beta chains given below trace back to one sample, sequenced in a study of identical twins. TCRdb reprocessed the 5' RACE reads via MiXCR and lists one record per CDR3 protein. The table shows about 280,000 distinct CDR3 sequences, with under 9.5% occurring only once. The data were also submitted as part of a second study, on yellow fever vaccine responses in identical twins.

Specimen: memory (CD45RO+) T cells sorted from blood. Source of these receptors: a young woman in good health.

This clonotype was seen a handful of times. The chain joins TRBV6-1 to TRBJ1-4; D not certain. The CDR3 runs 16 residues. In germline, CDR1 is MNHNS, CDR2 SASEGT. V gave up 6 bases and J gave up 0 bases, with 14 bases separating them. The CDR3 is CASRRTVFATNEKLFF. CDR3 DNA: TGTGCCAGCAGAAGGACGGTTTTTGCAACTAATGAAAAACTGTTTTTT.

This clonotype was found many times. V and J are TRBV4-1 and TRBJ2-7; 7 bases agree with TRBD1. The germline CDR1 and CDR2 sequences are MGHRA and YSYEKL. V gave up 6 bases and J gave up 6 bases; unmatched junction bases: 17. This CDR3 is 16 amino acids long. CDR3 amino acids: CASSYSGQTGTAEQYF. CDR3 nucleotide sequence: TGCGCCAGCAGTTATTCGGGTCAGACAGGGACGGCCGAGCAGTACTTC.

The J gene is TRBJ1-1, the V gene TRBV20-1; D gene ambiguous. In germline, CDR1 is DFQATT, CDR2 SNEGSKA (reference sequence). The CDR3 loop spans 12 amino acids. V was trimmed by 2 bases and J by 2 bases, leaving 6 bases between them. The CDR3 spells CSARLLNTEAFF. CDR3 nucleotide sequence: TGCAGTGCTAGACTACTCAACACTGAAGCTTTCTTT.

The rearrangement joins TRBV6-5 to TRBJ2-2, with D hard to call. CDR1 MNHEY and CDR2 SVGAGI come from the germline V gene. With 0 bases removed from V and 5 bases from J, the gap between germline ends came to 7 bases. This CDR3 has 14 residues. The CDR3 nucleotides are TGTGCCAGCAGTTACTCTGGGGTTACCGGGGAGCTGTTTTTT. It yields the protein CASSYSGVTGELFF.

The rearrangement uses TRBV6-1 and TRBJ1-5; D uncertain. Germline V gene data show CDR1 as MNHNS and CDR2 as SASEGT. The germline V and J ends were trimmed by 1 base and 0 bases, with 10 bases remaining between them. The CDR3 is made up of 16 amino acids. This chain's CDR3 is CASSEGTVYSNQPQHF. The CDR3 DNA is TGTGCCAGCAGTGAAGGGACGGTCTATAGCAATCAGCCCCAGCATTTT.

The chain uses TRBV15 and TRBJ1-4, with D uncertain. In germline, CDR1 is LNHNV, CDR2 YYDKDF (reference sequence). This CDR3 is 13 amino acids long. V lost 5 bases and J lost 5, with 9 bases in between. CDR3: CATSPTLNEKLFF. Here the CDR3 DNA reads TGTGCCACCAGCCCAACCTTGAATGAAAAACTGTTTTTT.

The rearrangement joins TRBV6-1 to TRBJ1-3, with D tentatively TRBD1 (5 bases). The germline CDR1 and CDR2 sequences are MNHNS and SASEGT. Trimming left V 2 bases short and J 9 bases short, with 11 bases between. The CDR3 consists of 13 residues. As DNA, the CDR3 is TGTGCCAGCAGTGAAAGTCAGGGTACCACCATATATTTT. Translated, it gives CASSESQGTTIYF.

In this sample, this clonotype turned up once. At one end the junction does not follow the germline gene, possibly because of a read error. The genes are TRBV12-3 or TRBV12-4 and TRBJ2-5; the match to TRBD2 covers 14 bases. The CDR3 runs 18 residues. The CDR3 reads CACSSPGLAGVHKETQYF. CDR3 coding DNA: TGTGCCTGCAGTTCACCGGGACTAGCGGGGGTACACAAAGAGACCCAGTACTTC.

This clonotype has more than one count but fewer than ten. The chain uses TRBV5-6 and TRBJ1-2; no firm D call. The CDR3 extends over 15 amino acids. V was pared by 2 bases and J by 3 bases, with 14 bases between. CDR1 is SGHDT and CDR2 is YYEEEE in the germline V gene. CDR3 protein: CASSFPSRGDYGYTF. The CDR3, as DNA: TGTGCCAGCAGCTTTCCTTCGCGCGGCGACTATGGCTACACCTTC.

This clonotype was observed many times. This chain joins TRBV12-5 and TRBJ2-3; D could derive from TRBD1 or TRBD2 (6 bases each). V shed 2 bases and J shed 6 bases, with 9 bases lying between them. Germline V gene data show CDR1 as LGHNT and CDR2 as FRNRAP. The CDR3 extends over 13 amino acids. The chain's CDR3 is CASGLTGGDTQYF. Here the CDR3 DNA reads TGTGCTAGTGGTTTGACCGGGGGCGATACGCAGTATTTT.

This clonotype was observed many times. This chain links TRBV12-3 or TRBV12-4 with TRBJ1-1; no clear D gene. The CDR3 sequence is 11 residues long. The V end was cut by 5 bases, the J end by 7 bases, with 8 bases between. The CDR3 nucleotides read TGTGCCAGCAGTGCACGAGTTGAAGCTTTCTTT. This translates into CASSARVEAFF.

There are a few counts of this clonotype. DNA for the CDR3: TGTGCCACCAGTGATATCACCGGGGGCGTGTCTGAGCAGTTCTTC. Protein sequence: CATSDITGGVSEQFF. The chain recombines TRBV24-1 with TRBJ2-1; TRBD1 or TRBD2 may be the D gene (6 bases each). CDR1 is KGHDR, CDR2 SFDVKD, per germline. V gave up 3 bases and J gave up 9 bases, with 17 bases separating them. The CDR3 contains 15 residues.

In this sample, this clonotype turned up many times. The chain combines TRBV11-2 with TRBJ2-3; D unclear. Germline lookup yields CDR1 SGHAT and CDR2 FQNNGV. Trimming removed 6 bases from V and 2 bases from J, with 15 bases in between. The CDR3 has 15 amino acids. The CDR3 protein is CASSQTRQLTDTQYF. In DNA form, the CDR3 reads TGTGCCAGCAGTCAGACGCGGCAGCTCACAGATACGCAGTATTTT.

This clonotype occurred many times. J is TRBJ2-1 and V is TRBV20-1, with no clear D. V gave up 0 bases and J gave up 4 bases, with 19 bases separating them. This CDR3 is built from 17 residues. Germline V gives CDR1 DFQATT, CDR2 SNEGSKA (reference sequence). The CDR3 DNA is TGCAGTGCTAGAGATTTACCGGAGAAGAATCGGTACAATGAGCAGTTCTTC. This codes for CSARDLPEKNRYNEQFF.

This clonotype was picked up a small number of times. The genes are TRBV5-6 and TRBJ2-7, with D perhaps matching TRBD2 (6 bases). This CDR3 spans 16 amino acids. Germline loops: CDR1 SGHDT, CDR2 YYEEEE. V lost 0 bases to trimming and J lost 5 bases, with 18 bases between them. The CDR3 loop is CASSLAGDWTPHEQYV. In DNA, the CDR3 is TGTGCCAGCAGCTTGGCCGGGGACTGGACCCCCCACGAGCAGTACGTC.

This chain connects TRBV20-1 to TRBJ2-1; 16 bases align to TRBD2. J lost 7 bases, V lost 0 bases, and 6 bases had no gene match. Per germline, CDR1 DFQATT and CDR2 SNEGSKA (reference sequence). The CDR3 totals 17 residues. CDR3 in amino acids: CSARDWGTSGRGNEQFF. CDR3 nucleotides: TGCAGTGCTAGAGATTGGGGGACTAGCGGGAGGGGTAATGAGCAGTTCTTC.

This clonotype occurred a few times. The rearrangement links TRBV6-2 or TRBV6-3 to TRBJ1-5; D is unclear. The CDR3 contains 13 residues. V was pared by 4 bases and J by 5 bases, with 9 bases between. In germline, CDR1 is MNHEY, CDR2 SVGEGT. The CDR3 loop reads CASSSYQDQPQHF. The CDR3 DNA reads TGTGCCAGCAGTTCTTACCAGGATCAGCCCCAGCATTTT.

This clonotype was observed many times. DNA of the CDR3: TGTGCCAGCAGCTTACTAGCGGGAGCTCGCTACGAGCAGTACTTC. Translated: CASSLLAGARYEQYF. This chain uses TRBV7-2 with TRBJ2-7, with TRBD2 matching 10 bases. The CDR3 is 15 amino acids. Germline loops: CDR1 SGHTA, CDR2 FQGNSA. Losses at the gene ends were 2 bases for V and 3 bases for J; bases not matched to a gene: 4.

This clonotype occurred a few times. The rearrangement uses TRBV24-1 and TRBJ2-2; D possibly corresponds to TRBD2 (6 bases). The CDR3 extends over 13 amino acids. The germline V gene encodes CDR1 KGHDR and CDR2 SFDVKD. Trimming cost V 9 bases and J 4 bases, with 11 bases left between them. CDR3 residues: CATRVGGTGELFF. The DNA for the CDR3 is TGTGCCACCCGGGTCGGGGGCACCGGGGAGCTGTTTTTT.

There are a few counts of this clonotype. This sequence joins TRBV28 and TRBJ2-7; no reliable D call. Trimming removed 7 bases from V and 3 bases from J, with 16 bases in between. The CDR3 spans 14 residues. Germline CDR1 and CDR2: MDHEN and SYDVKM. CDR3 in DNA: TGTGCCAGCAAGGGCACAAAACCGAACTACGAGCAGTACTTC. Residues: CASKGTKPNYEQYF.

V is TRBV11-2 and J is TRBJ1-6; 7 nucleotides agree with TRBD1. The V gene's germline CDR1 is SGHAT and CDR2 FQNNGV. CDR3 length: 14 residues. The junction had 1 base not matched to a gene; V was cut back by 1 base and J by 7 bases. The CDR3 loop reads CASSLGRGNSPLHF. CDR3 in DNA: TGTGCCAGCAGCTTAGGCAGGGGGAATTCACCCCTCCACTTT. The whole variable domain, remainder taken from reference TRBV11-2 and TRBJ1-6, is EAGVAQSPRYKIIEKRQSVAFWCNPISGHATLYWYQQILGQGPKLLIQFQNNGVVDDSQLPKDRFSAERLKGVDSTLKIQPAKLEDSAVYLCASSLGRGNSPLHFGNGTRLTVT.

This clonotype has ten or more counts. The CDR3 loop reads CASSQEGQGYADTQYF. The DNA for the CDR3 is TGCGCCAGCAGCCAAGAGGGACAGGGATATGCAGATACGCAGTATTTT. The chain recombines TRBV4-1 with TRBJ2-3, with 9 bases lining up with TRBD1. Trimming removed 0 bases from V and 4 bases from J; junction bases left unmatched: 5. This CDR3 region has 16 residues. CDR1 is MGHRA, CDR2 YSYEKL, per germline.

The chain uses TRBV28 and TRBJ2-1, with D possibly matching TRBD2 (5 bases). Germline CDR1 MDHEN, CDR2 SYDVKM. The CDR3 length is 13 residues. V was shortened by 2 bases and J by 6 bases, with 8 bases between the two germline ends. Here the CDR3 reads CASSLPGSNEQFF. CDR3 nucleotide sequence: TGTGCCAGCAGTTTACCGGGGTCCAATGAGCAGTTCTTC.

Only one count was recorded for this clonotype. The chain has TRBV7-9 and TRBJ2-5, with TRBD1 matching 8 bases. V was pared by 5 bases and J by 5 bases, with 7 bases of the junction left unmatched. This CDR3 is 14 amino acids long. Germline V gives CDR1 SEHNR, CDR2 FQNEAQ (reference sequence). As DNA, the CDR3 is TGTGCCAGCAGCGTCTCAGGGGGCCGGGAGACCCAGTACTTC. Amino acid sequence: CASSVSGGRETQYF.

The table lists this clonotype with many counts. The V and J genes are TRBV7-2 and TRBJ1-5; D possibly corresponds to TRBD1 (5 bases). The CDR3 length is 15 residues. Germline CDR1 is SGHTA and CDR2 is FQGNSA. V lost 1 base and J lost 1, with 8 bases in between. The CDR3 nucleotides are TGTGCCAGCAGCTTAGACGGGGACAGCAATCAGCCCCAGCATTTT. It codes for CASSLDGDSNQPQHF.

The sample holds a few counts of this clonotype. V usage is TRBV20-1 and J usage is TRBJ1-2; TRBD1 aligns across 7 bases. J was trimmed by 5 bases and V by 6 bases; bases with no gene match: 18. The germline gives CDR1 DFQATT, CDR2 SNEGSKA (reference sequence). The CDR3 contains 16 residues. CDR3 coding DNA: TGCAGTGCAAGAAATTCCGACAGGGCCGTCTGGTATGGCTACACCTTC. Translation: CSARNSDRAVWYGYTF.

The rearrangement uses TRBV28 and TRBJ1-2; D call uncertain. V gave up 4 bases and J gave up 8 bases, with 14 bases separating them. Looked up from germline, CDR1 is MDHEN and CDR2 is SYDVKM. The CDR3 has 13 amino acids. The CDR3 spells CASSWSWFGGYTF. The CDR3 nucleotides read TGTGCCAGCAGTTGGAGTTGGTTTGGGGGCTACACCTTC.